These T cell receptor beta chains were read from a single sample in a study of vaccination and CD4 T cells after COVID-19. Each CDR3 protein gets one entry after TCRdb re-called the PCR reads with MiXCR. The sample includes about 17,000 distinct CDR3 sequences, roughly 56% of them seen just once. Their target antigens are unknown. Sequences were derived from CD4+ T cells from blood, cultured in vitro, sampled after SARS-CoV-2 vaccination. All receptors derive from a human donor who had recovered from COVID-19. Each CDR3 is given with its conserved first and last residue. D genes are given only for firm matches. Clone size is not always given. Where it is, it says once, few, many or a class for expanded clones.

>-|TRBV6-2/TRBV6-3|few|TRBJ1-5
TGTGCCAGCAGTTACTCGACGGGGCAGACCCAGCATTTT
CASSYSTGQTQHF
>-|TRBV5-4|-|TRBJ1-1
TGTGCCAGCAGCTTGGATGGGGTTACTGAAGCTTTCTTT
CASSLDGVTEAFF
>TRBD1|TRBV30|-|TRBJ1-6
TGTGCCTGGAGTCCTGGACAGGGAGGTAATTCACCCCTCCACTTT
CAWSPGQGGNSPLHF
>-|TRBV5-8|-|TRBJ1-6
TGTGCCAGCAGAATGATTGGGACGGGTTCACCCCTCCACTTT
CASRMIGTGSPLHF
>-|TRBV19|few|TRBJ1-5
TGTGCCAGTAGTGCCACGTGGGTTCAGCCCCAGCATTTT
CASSATWVQPQHF
>-|TRBV7-2|-|TRBJ2-5
TGTGCCAGCAGCTTAGATCGGCGGGGCGGCCAGACCCAGTACTTC
CASSLDRRGGQTQYF
>-|TRBV6-2/TRBV6-3|-|TRBJ1-1
TGTGCCAGCAGTTACTCGAGGCGGGGTGGGTACACTGAAGCTTTCTTT
CASSYSRRGGYTEAFF
>-|TRBV5-1|-|TRBJ1-2
TGCGCCAGCAGCTTCTCCGGGACGGATGGCTACACCTTC
CASSFSGTDGYTF
>-|TRBV6-1|-|TRBJ1-1
TGTGCCAGCAGGCCAACAGGGAGAGCTGAAGCTTTCTTT
CASRPTGRAEAFF
>-|TRBV7-9|-|TRBJ1-3
TGTGCCAGCTGGGATCTCTCTGGAAACACCATATATTTT
CASWDLSGNTIYF
>-|TRBV24-1|once|TRBJ2-1
TGTGCCACCGGGCAGGGAGGTAGGAATGAGCAGTTCTTC
CATGQGGRNEQFF
>-|TRBV28|few|TRBJ2-2
TGTGCCAGCAGTTTAGAGGGGACTCGGGTCCTGTTTTTT
CASSLEGTRVLFF
>-|TRBV7-3|-|TRBJ1-1
TGTGCCAGCAGCTTAACGGGTCGGAGGACTGAAGCTTTCTTT
CASSLTGRRTEAFF
>-|TRBV19|-|TRBJ1-3
TGTGCCAGTAGTATAGTGACGGACTACTCTGGAAACACCATATATTTT
CASSIVTDYSGNTIYF
>TRBD1|TRBV4-2|-|TRBJ1-1
TGTGCCAGCAGCCAAGAGTACAGGGGGCCGCATGAAGCTTTCTTT
CASSQEYRGPHEAFF
>-|TRBV6-1|-|TRBJ1-5
TGTGCCAGCAGTGAACTCGGCGGCCTTAGCAATCAGCCCCAGCATTTT
CASSELGGLSNQPQHF
>-|TRBV6-5|-|TRBJ1-6
TGTGCCAGCAGTTACTCAGTTGTGGAAAATTCACCCCTCCACTTT
CASSYSVVENSPLHF
>TRBD1|TRBV6-2/TRBV6-3|-|TRBJ1-5
TGTGCCAGCAGTTACCAGGGGGGGGTTTACAATCAGCCCCAGCATTTT
CASSYQGGVYNQPQHF
>TRBD1|TRBV19|-|TRBJ1-6
TGTGCCAGTAGCAAACCGCAGGGGGTTGATTCACCCCTCCACTTT
CASSKPQGVDSPLHF
>TRBD2|TRBV19|-|TRBJ2-3
TGTGCCAGTAGCCATCGCTCACTAGCGGGAGTGTCAGATACGCAGTATTTT
CASSHRSLAGVSDTQYF
>-|TRBV4-1|once|TRBJ1-1
TGCGCCAGCAGCCAAAATTACCTGGGGGCGAACACTGAAGCTTTCTTT
CASSQNYLGANTEAFF
>-|TRBV30|once|TRBJ2-7
TGTGCCTGCCTACAGGACTCCTACGAGCAGTACTTC
CACLQDSYEQYF
>-|TRBV27|few|TRBJ1-5
TGTGCCAGCAGTCCAAGGACTGGCGGGGCGACAAATCGGCCCCAGCATTTT
CASSPRTGGATNRPQHF
>TRBD1|TRBV30|-|TRBJ2-5
TGTGCCTGGAGTGTACGACGGTCCAGGACAGGGGGCCAAGAGACCCAGTACTTC
CAWSVRRSRTGGQETQYF
>-|TRBV24-1|-|TRBJ2-3
TGTGCCACCAGTGCAACAGATACGCAGTATTTT
CATSATDTQYF
>-|TRBV7-9|few|TRBJ1-6
TGTGCCAGCAGCTTAGGGCCCGATGGGAATTCACCCCTCCACTTT
CASSLGPDGNSPLHF
>TRBD2|TRBV11-2|-|TRBJ2-1
TGTGCCAGCAGCTTATCAACCGGGACTAGCAATGAGCAGTTCTTC
CASSLSTGTSNEQFF
>-|TRBV7-9|-|TRBJ2-5
TGTGCCAGCAGCTTATCGCTGGGATGGGAGACCCAGTACTTC
CASSLSLGWETQYF